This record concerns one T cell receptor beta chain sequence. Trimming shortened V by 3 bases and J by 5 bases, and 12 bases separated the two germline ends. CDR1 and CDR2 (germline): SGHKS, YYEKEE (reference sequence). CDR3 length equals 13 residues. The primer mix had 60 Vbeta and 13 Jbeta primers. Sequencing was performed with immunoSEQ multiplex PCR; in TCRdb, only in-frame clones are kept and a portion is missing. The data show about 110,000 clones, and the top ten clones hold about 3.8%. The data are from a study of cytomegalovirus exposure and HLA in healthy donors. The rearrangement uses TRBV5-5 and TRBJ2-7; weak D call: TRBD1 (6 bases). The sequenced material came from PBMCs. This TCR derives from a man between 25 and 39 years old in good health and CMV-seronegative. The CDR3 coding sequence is TGTGCCAGCAGCTACGGACAGTGGGACGAGCAGTACTTC. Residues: CASSYGQWDEQYF.